This T cell receptor (beta chain) was captured in a study of OX40 agonist ivuxolimab in advanced cancers. Profiled with immunoSEQ multiplex PCR; TCRdb holds only in-frame clones, not every one. Of fewer than 90,000 clones in the sample, about 91% were seen once. CDR1 is LNHDA, CDR2 SQIVND, per germline (reference sequence). The V gene end was trimmed by 5 bases and the J gene end by 4 bases; junction bases not matched to a gene: 11. The CDR3 is 17 amino acids. The TCR comes from an adult with an advanced solid tumor such as melanoma, head and neck, liver or kidney cancer. Sequencing was performed on CD4+ or CD8+ T cells sorted from blood, taken in a trial of the OX40 agonist ivuxolimab. The rearrangement links TRBV19 to TRBJ2-1; 10 nucleotides align to TRBD2. CDR3 loop: CASSPQSSGSAYNEQFF. Here the CDR3 DNA reads TGTGCCAGTAGTCCCCAGTCTAGCGGGAGTGCGTACAATGAGCAGTTCTTC.